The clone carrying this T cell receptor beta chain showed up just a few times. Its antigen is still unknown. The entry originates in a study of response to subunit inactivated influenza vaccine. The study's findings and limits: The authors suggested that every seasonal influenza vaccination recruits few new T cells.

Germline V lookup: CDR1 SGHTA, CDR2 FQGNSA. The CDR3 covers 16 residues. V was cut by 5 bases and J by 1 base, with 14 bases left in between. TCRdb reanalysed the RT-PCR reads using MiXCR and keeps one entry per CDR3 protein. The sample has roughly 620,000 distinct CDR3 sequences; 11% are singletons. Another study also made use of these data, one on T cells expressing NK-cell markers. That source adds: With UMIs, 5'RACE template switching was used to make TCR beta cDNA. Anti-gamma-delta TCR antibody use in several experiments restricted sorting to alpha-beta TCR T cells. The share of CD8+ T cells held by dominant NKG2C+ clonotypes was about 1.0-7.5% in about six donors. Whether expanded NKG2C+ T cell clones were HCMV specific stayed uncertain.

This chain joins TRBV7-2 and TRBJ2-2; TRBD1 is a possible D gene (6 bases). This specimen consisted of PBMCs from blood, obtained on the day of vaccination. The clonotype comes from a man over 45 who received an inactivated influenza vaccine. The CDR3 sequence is CASSPPKGGNTGELFF. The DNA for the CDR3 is TGTGCCAGCAGCCCCCCCAAAGGGGGGAACACCGGGGAGCTGTTTTTT.